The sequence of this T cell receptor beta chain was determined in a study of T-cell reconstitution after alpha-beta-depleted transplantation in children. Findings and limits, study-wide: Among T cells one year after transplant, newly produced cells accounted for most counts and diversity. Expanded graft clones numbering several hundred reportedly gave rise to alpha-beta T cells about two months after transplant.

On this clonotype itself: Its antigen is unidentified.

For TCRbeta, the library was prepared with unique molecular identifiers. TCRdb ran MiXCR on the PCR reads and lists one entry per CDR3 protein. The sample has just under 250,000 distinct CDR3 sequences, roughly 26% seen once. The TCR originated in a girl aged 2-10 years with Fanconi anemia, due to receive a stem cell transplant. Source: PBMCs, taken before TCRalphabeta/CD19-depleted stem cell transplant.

The CDR3 coding sequence is TGTGCCAGCAGCTCGGTGGTAGGCTTTTACGAGCAGTACTTC. It translates to CASSSVVGFYEQYF. This sequence joins TRBV7-2 and TRBJ2-7, with D unresolved. Per germline, CDR1 SGHTA and CDR2 FQGNSA. Trimming cost V 4 bases and J 4 bases, with 14 bases left between them. The CDR3 extends over 14 amino acids.